This TCR beta chain was found in a study of blood T cell repertoires in COVID-19 (dated by TCRdb to the early 2020s). For the study in its entirety: Samples covering the acute and convalescent phases of COVID-19 were provided by collaborators in the United States, Italy and Spain. A de-identified subject ID, COVID-19 status, age in years and sex were almost always included in the sample metadata. The dataset comprised deeply sampled blood TCRbeta repertoires from subjects exposed to, actively infected with, or recovered from COVID-19. Where available, HLA class I and class II types were taken from metadata supplied by the sample provider and were not determined by assay-based typing. A freely available public database, intended as a resource for researchers studying the immune response to SARS-CoV-2, is where the repertoires were released. The prospective study material was composed of cDNA or gDNA derived from T cells, B-cell-depleted T cells, or PBMCs. Samples came from the ongoing ImmuneRACE study (first 160 participants) plus 1,254 subjects from 6 global collaborators. General findings and caveats noted by the study authors: How much clinical and demographic metadata was included differed by source and by participant, and the metadata was provided uncurated.

As regards this clone: The antigen it recognizes is unknown. The record has no base qualities; no much larger clone is one base away.

The CDR3 runs 13 amino acids, cysteine and phenylalanine included. Solely the CDR3 DNA is kept, with 39 bases framed from the first base. Relative to germline, V is 6 bases shorter and J is 4 bases shorter, with 12 bases between their ends. The immunoSEQ Assay, a bias-controlled multiplex PCR, was used to amplify TCRbeta CDR3 regions from genomic DNA. Concerning the study's data processing: Nucleated cell counts per sample were estimated from amplification of reference gene primers within the assay. To quantify the absolute abundance of each unique TCRbeta CDR3 rearrangement, sequence reads were collapsed and filtered. For each sample, productive Simpson clonality was calculated by taking the square root of Simpson's diversity index across productive rearrangements. TCRdb took over this immuneACCESS table, retaining in-frame rearrangements with V and J assigned. Such tables are incomplete; in checked studies, under half of the missing clones stem from an unresolved V gene, and the remainder is unexplained. V and J calls and clone size are copied from that table; D and trimming were computed from the DNA. This sample is represented by 50,000 to 75,000 clones; approximately 80% of them were singletons. Roughly 22% of the sample is held by the ten biggest clonotypes.

Each collaborating institution followed its own protocols to collect whole blood in K2EDTA tubes. Collaborator samples were shipped for TCRbeta analysis as frozen whole blood, isolated PBMCs, or DNA extracted from either sample type. Recombination joined TRBV12-3 or TRBV12-4 with TRBJ1-2; TRBD1 could be the D gene, as 6 bases match. The clonotype originates from a woman of 80 years or more with active or convalescent COVID-19. Source material: peripheral blood. The encoded CDR3 is CASRKGEGYGYTF. The nucleotide sequence is TGTGCCAGCAGGAAGGGGGAGGGCTATGGCTACACCTTC.